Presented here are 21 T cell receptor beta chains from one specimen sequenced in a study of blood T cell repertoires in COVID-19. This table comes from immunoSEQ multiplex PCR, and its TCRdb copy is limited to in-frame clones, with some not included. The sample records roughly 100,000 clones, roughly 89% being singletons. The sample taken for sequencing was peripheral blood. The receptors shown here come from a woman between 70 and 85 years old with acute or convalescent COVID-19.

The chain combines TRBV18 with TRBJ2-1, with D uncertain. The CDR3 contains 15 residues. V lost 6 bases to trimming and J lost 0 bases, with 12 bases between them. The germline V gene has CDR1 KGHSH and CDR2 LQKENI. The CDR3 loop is CASSLTVSSYNEQFF. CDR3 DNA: TGTGCCAGCTCGCTTACAGTCAGCTCCTACAATGAGCAGTTCTTC.

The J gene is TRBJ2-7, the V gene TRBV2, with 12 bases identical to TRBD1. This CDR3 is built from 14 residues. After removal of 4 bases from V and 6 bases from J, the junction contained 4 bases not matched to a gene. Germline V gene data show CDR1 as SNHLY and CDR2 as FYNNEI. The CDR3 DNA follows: TGTGCCAGCAGTGTCCGGGACAGGGGGCGCGAGCAGTACTTC. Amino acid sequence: CASSVRDRGREQYF.

CDR3 nucleotide sequence: TGTGCCAGCAGTCCCCGCGTGACAGGGTACGGCAATCAGCCCCAGCATTTT. Translation gives CASSPRVTGYGNQPQHF. The chain is built from TRBV28 and TRBJ1-5, with TRBD1 identical over 7 bases. Germline-derived CDR1 and CDR2 are MDHEN and SYDVKM. J gave up 2 bases and V 5 bases, and 12 bases lay outside the gene matches. CDR3 size: 17 residues.

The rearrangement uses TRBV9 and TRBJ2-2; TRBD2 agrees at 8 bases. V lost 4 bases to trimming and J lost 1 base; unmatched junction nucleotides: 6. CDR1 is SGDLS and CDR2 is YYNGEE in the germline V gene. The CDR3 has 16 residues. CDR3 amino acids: CASSFGLAGNTGELFF. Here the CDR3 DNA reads TGTGCCAGCAGCTTCGGACTAGCAGGGAACACCGGGGAGCTGTTTTTT.

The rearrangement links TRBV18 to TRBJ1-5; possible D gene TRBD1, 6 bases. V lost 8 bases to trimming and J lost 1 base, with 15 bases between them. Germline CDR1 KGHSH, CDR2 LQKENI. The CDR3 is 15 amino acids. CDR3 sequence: CASHKGGESNQPQHF. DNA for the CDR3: TGTGCCAGCCACAAAGGGGGGGAGAGCAATCAGCCCCAGCATTTT.

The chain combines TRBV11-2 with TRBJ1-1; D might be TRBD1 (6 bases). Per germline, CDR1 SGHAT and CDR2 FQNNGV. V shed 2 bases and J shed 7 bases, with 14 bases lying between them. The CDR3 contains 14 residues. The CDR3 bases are TGTGCCAGCAGCTTATCGTATGGGGGCAGTGAAGCTTTCTTT. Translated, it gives CASSLSYGGSEAFF.

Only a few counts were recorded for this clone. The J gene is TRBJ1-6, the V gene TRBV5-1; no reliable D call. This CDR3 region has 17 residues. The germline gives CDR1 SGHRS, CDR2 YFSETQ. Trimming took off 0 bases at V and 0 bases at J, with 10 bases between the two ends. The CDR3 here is CASSLVPGSSYNSPLHF. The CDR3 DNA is TGCGCCAGCAGCTTGGTTCCAGGAAGCTCCTATAATTCACCCCTCCACTTT. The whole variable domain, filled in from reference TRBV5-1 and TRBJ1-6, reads KAGVTQTPRYLIKTRGQQVTLSCSPISGHRSVSWYQQTPGQGLQFLFEYFSETQRNKGNFPGRFSGRQFSNSRSEMNVSTLELGDSALYLCASSLVPGSSYNSPLHFGNGTRLTVT.

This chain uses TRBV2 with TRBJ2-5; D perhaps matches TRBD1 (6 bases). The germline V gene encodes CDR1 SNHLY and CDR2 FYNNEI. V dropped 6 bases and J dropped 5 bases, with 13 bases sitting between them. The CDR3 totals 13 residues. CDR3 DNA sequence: TGTGCCAGCAGCCCGCAGGGGCTGGAGACCCAGTACTTC. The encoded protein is CASSPQGLETQYF. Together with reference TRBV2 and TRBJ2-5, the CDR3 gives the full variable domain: EPEVTQTPSHQVTQMGQEVILRCVPISNHLYFYWYRQILGQKVEFLVSFYNNEISEKSEIFDDQFSVERPDGSNFTLKIRSTKLEDSAMYFCASSPQGLETQYFGPGTRLLVL.

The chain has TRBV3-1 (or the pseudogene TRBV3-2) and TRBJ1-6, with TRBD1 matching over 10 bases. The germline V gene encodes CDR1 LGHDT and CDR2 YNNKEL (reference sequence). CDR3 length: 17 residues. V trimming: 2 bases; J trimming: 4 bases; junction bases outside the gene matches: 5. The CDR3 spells CASSQPGQGMYNSPLHF. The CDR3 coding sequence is TGTGCCAGCAGCCAACCGGGACAGGGGATGTATAATTCACCCCTCCACTTT.

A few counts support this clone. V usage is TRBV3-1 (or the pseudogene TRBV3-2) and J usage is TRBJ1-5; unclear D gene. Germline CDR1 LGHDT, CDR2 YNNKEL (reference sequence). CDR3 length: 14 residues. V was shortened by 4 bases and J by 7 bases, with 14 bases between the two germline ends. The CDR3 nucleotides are TGTGCCAGCAGCCTAGACCGGGATCGGCAGCCCCAGCATTTT. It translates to CASSLDRDRQPQHF.

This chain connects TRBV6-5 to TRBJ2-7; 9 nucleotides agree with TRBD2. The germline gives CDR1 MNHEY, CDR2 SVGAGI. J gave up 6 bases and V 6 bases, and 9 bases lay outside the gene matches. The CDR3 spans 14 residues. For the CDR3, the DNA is TGTGCCAGCAGACGAGCGGGAGGTACGGGCGAGCAGTACTTC. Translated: CASRRAGGTGEQYF.

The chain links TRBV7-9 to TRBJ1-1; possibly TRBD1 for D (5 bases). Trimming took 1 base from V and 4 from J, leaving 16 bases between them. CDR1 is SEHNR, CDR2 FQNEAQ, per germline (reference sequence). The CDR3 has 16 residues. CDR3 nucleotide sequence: TGTGCCAGCAGCTTAGGTTATCTGGGGAGGGGCACTGAAGCTTTCTTT. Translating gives CASSLGYLGRGTEAFF.

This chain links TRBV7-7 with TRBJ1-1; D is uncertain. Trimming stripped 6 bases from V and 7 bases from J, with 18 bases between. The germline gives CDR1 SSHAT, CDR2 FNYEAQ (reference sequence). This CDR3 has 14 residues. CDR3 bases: TGTGCCAGCAGTATTATGGAGGGCCACCTTGAAGCTTTCTTT. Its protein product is CASSIMEGHLEAFF.

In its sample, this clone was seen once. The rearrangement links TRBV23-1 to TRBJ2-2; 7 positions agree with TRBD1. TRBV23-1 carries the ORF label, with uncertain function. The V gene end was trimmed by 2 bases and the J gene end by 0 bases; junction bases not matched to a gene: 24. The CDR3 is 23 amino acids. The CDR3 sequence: CASSQLIRDSFNIKHTNTGELFF. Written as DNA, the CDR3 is TGCGCCAGCAGTCAACTTATCCGGGACAGCTTTAATATCAAACATACGAACACCGGGGAGCTGTTTTTT.

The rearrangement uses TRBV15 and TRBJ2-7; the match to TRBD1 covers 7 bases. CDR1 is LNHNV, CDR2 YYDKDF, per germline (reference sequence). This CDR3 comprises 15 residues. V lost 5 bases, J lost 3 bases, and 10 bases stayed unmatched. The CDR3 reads CATSRSAGQVYEQYF. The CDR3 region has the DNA TGTGCCACCAGCCGAAGCGCTGGACAGGTCTACGAGCAGTACTTC.

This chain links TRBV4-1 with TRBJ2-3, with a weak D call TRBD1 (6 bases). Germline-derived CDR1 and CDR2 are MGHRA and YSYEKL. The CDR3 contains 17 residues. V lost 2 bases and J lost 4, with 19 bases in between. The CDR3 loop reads CASSQLLQGLTSDTQYF. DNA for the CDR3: TGCGCCAGCAGCCAATTATTACAGGGCCTCACCTCAGATACGCAGTATTTT.

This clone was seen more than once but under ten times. CDR3: CASSPYGDIYEKLFF. The CDR3 nucleotides are TGTGCCAGCTCACCGTATGGGGACATCTATGAAAAACTGTTTTTT. The rearrangement uses TRBV18 and TRBJ1-4, with D possibly matching TRBD1 (6 bases). In germline, CDR1 is KGHSH, CDR2 LQKENI. CDR3 length equals 15 residues. V was trimmed by 3 bases and J by 6 bases, leaving 14 bases between them.

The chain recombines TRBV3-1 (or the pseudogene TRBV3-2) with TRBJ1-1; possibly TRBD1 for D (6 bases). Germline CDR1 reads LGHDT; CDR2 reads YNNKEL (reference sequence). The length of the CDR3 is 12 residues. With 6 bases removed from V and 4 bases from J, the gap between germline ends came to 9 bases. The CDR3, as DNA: TGTGCCAGCAGTAACAGGGTCACTGAAGCTTTCTTT. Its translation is CASSNRVTEAFF.

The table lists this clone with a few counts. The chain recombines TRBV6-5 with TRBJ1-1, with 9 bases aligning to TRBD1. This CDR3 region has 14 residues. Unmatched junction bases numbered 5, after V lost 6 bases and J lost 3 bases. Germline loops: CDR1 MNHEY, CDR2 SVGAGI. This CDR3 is CASSRDRGDTEAFF. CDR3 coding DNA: TGTGCCAGCAGCCGCGACAGGGGGGACACTGAAGCTTTCTTT.

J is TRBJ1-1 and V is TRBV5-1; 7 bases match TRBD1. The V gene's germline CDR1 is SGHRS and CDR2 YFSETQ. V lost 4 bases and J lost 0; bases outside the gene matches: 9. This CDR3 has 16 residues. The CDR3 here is CASSLNPTGVNTEAFF. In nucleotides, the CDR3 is TGCGCCAGCAGCCTAAATCCCACAGGGGTGAACACTGAAGCTTTCTTT.

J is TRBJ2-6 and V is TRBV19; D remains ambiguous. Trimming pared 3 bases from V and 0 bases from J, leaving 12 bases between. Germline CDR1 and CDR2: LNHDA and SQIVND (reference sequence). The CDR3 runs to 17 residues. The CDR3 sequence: CASSIRQAYSGANVLTF. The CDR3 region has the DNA TGTGCCAGTAGTATCAGGCAGGCTTACTCTGGGGCCAACGTCCTGACTTTC.